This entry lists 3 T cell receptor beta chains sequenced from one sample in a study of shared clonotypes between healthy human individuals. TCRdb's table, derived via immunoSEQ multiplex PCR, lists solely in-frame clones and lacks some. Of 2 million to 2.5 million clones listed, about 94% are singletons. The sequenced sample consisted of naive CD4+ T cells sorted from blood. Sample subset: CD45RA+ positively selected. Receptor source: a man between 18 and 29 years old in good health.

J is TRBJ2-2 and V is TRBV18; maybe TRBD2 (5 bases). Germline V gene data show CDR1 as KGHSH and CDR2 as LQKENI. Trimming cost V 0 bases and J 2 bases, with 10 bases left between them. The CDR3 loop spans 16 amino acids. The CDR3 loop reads CASSPPLRLNTGELFF. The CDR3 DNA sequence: TGTGCCAGCTCACCACCGCTGAGACTAAACACCGGGGAGCTGTTTTTT.

The CDR3 region has the DNA TGTGCCAGCACCAACCCCGGGACTAGGATAAACGAGCAGTACTTC. Translated: CASTNPGTRINEQYF. V gene TRBV7-2 combines with J gene TRBJ2-7; 8 bases are shared with TRBD2. The CDR3 sequence is 15 residues long. V lost 7 bases and J lost 5; bases outside the gene matches: 13. The germline V gene has CDR1 SGHTA and CDR2 FQGNSA.

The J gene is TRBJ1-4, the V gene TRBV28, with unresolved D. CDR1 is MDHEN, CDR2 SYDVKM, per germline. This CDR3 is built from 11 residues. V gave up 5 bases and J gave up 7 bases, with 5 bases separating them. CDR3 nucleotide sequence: TGTGCCAGCAGTGGGTCTGAAAAACTGTTTTTT. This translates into CASSGSEKLFF.